One sample yielded the 3 T cell receptor beta chains listed below, sequenced in a study of spatial heterogeneity in lung cancer. Findings and limits, study-wide: Tumors with more nonsynonymous mutations had more expanded intratumoral alpha and beta TCRs.

These TCRs' antigens remain unknown. This sample's time point: sample taken at primary tumor resection. TCRdb analysed the 5' RACE reads with MiXCR anew, one entry per CDR3 protein. Of approximately 7,000 distinct CDR3 sequences listed, 13% are singletons. This specimen consisted of lung tumor tissue, obtained at surgery. These receptors all stem from a male donor with early-stage non-small cell lung cancer.

This clonotype showed up many times. The chain is built from TRBV6-1 and TRBJ2-4; 8 bases align to TRBD1. Germline V gives CDR1 MNHNS, CDR2 SASEGT. This CDR3 is 11 amino acids long. V shed 10 bases, J shed 8 bases, and the junction held 4 bases outside the gene matches. CDR3 in amino acids: CAITGGYIQYF. The CDR3 DNA is TGTGCCATAACAGGGGGGTACATTCAGTACTTC.

There are many counts of this clonotype. The rearrangement uses TRBV12-3 or TRBV12-4 and TRBJ2-7; 8 bases fit TRBD2. The V segment lost 2 bases and the J segment 3 bases; nucleotides outside the gene matches: 3. The CDR3 totals 14 residues. CDR3: CASSLLAGSYEQYF. The CDR3, as DNA: TGTGCCAGCAGTTTACTAGCGGGCAGCTACGAGCAGTACTTC.

This rearrangement joins TRBV6-4 to TRBJ1-1; 7 positions match TRBD1. The CDR3 runs 13 residues. CDR1 and CDR2 from the germline V gene are MRHNA and SNTAGT. Unmatched junction bases numbered 3, after V lost 0 bases and J lost 8 bases. The CDR3 is CASSDSETGEAFF. CDR3 DNA: TGTGCCAGCAGTGACTCAGAGACAGGGGAAGCTTTCTTT.